The clone carrying this T cell receptor beta chain was found a few times. This entry is derived from a study of T cells after yellow fever vaccination. A single record per CDR3 protein comes from TCRdb applying MiXCR to the 5' RACE reads. In the table there are 200,000 to 300,000 distinct CDR3 sequences, roughly 6.3% of which are singletons. The CDR3 has 16 amino acids. The V gene's germline CDR1 is LGHNA and CDR2 YNFKEQ. Trimming at V came to 1 base and at J to 6 bases, leaving 3 bases not matched to a gene. The V and J genes are TRBV4-2 and TRBJ2-1, with 13 bases fitting TRBD2. The TCR comes from a man aged 25 to 45 who received the YFV17D yellow fever vaccine. The source material was CD4+ T cells sorted from PBMCs, sampled on the day of the yellow fever booster vaccination. The DNA of the CDR3 is TGTGCCAGCAGCCAAGCACTAGCGGGAGGGAGCAATGAGCAGTTCTTC. Protein product: CASSQALAGGSNEQFF.